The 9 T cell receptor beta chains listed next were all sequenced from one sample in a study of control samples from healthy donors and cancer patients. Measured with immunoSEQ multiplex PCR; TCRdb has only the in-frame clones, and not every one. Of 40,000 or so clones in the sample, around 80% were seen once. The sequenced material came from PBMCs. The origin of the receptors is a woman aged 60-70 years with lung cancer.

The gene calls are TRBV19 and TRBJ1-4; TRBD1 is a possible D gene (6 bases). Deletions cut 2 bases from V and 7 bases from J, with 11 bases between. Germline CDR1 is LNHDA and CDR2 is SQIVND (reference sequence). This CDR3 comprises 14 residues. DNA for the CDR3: TGTGCCAGTAGTATATTATCGGACAGTGAAAAACTGTTTTTT. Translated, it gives CASSILSDSEKLFF.

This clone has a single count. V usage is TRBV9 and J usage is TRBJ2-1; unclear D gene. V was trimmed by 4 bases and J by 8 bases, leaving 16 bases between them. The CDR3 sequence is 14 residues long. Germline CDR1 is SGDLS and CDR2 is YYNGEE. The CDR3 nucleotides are TGTGCCAGCAGCTTGAACCCCGCCACCGATGAGCAGTTCTTC. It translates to CASSLNPATDEQFF.

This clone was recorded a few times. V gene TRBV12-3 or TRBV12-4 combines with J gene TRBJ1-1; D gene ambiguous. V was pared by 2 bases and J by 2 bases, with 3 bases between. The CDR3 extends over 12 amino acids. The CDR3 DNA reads TGTGCCAGCAGTTTAAGAAACACTGAAGCTTTCTTT. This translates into CASSLRNTEAFF.

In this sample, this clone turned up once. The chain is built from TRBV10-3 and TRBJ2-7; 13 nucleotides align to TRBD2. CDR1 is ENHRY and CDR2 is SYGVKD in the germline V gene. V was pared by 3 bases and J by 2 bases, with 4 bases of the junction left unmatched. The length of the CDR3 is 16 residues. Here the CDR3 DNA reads TGTGCCATCAGTGACGGACTAGCGGGGGATACCTACGAGCAGTACTTC. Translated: CAISDGLAGDTYEQYF.

The CDR3 reads CASSFAGGRNNEQFF. CDR3 coding DNA: TGCGCCAGCAGCTTCGCCGGGGGACGGAACAATGAGCAGTTCTTC. The J gene is TRBJ2-1, the V gene TRBV5-1; D might be TRBD2 (6 bases). This CDR3 is built from 15 residues. CDR1 SGHRS and CDR2 YFSETQ come from the germline V gene. V gave up 2 bases and J gave up 5 bases, with 14 bases separating them. Using reference TRBV5-1 and TRBJ2-1 for the parts outside the CDR3, the full variable domain is KAGVTQTPRYLIKTRGQQVTLSCSPISGHRSVSWYQQTPGQGLQFLFEYFSETQRNKGNFPGRFSGRQFSNSRSEMNVSTLELGDSALYLCASSFAGGRNNEQFFGPGTRLTVL.

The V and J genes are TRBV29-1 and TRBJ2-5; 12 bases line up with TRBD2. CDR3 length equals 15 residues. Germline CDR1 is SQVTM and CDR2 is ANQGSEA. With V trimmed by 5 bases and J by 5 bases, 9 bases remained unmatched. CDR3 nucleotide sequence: TGCAGCGTTCGACTAGCGGGGGACCCTAGGGAGACCCAGTACTTC. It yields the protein CSVRLAGDPRETQYF.

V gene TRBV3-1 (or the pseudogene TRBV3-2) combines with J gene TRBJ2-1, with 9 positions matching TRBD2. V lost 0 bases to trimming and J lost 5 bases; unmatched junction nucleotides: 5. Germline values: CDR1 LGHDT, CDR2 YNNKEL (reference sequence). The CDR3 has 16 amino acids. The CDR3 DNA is TGTGCCAGCAGCCAAGATTTCAGCGGGAGGCACAATGAGCAGTTCTTC. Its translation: CASSQDFSGRHNEQFF.

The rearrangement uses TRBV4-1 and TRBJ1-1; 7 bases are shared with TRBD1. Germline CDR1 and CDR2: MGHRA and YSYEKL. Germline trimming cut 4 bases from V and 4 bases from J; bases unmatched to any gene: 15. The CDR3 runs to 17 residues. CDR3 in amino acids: CASSLKGGRGMVTEAFF. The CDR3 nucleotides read TGCGCCAGCAGCCTCAAAGGGGGCAGGGGGATGGTCACTGAAGCTTTCTTT.

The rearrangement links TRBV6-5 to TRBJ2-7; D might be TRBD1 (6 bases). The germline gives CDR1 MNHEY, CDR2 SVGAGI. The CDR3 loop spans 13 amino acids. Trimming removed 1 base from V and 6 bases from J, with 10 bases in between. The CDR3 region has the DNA TGTGCCAGCAGTTACTATAGGACAGCCGAGCAGTACTTC. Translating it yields CASSYYRTAEQYF.